A selection of T cell receptor beta chains follows, all from one sample in a study of human thymus T cells. Profiled with immunoSEQ multiplex PCR; TCRdb holds only in-frame clones, not every one. The sample includes roughly 86,000 clones, about 96% of them seen just once. The sample consisted of thymus tissue. The receptors come from a boy under three years old with a congenital heart defect but otherwise immunologically healthy. Each CDR3 is given with its conserved first and last residue. A D gene is named only where the DNA matches it firmly. Some rows mark clone size as missing; the rest say once, few, many or name a class of expanded clone.

D	V	size	J	DNA	CDR3
TRBD1	TRBV6-5	-	TRBJ1-1	TGTGCCAGCTCGACAGGGGAGAACACTGAAGCTTTCTTT	CASSTGENTEAFF
-	TRBV7-4	-	TRBJ2-5	TGTGCCAGCAGCCAAATTGGGACTGTTTGGACCCAGTACTTC	CASSQIGTVWTQYF
-	TRBV10-3	-	TRBJ2-6	TGTGCCATCAGTGAAGTAGACTTATTAGAGCAGGGGTCTGCTGGGGCCAACGTCCTGACTTTC	CAISEVDLLEQGSAGANVLTF
-	TRBV1	once	TRBJ2-6	TGCACCAGCAGCCAAGCCACAGGGGTCTCTGGGGCCAACGTCCTGACTTTC	CTSSQATGVSGANVLTF
-	TRBV23-1	once	TRBJ1-1	TGCGCCAGCAGTTCGGGACTCGGTGAAGCTTTCTTT	CASSSGLGEAFF
-	TRBV7-2	once	TRBJ1-5	TGTGCCAGCAGCAAAGGGGCAGGTTACAATCAGCCCCAGCATTTT	CASSKGAGYNQPQHF
-	TRBV6-1	-	TRBJ2-5	TGTGCCACCACCGGAGCGGAAGCCTCAGAGACCCAGTACTTC	CATTGAEASETQYF
-	TRBV7-6	-	TRBJ1-3	TGTGCCAGCAGCCTCGAACAGGGTTTAGCTGGAAACACCATATATTTT	CASSLEQGLAGNTIYF
-	TRBV7-9	-	TRBJ1-2	TGTGCCAGCAGCCTCTCAAACGGGCCACAGGGCCCGTGGGGAGGCTACACCTTC	CASSLSNGPQGPWGGYTF
-	TRBV9	-	TRBJ1-1	TGTGCCAGCAGCCAAATTTCTTCCCCTTGGGGGGGTTGGGGGACTGAAGCTTTCTTT	CASSQISSPWGGWGTEAFF
-	TRBV6-5	-	TRBJ1-4	TGTGCCAGCAGCCCCGACAGGCGGAGGAATGAAAAACTGTTTTTT	CASSPDRRRNEKLFF
-	TRBV15	-	TRBJ2-5	TGTGCCACCAGCAGAGATGTAGGATCAGAAGGTGGAGAGACCCAGTACTTC	CATSRDVGSEGGETQYF
-	TRBV2	-	TRBJ2-3	TGTGCCAGCACCCGGGTGGACTCAGATACGCAGTATTTT	CASTRVDSDTQYF
-	TRBV6-8	-	TRBJ1-6	TGTGCCAGCAGTTACAGGGAAAAGGGTGTGGGCGATTCACCCCTCCACTTT	CASSYREKGVGDSPLHF
-	TRBV28	once	TRBJ1-2	TGTGCCAGCAGTTTAAGAGTAGTCAGGAGTAAGGATGGCTACACCTTC	CASSLRVVRSKDGYTF
-	TRBV4-1	-	TRBJ2-7	TGCGCCAGCAGCCAATTCGCGGGCTCCTACGAGCAGTACTTC	CASSQFAGSYEQYF
-	TRBV6-1	-	TRBJ2-7	TGTGCCACCTTCGAGCAGTACTTC	CATFEQYF
-	TRBV6-1	-	TRBJ2-5	TGTGCCAGCAGTGAAGGTAGTCCCCTACAAGAGACCCAGTACTTC	CASSEGSPLQETQYF
TRBD1	TRBV9	-	TRBJ1-5	TGTGCCAGCAGCGGACATCAGGGGGCATGGAATCAGCCCCAGCATTTT	CASSGHQGAWNQPQHF